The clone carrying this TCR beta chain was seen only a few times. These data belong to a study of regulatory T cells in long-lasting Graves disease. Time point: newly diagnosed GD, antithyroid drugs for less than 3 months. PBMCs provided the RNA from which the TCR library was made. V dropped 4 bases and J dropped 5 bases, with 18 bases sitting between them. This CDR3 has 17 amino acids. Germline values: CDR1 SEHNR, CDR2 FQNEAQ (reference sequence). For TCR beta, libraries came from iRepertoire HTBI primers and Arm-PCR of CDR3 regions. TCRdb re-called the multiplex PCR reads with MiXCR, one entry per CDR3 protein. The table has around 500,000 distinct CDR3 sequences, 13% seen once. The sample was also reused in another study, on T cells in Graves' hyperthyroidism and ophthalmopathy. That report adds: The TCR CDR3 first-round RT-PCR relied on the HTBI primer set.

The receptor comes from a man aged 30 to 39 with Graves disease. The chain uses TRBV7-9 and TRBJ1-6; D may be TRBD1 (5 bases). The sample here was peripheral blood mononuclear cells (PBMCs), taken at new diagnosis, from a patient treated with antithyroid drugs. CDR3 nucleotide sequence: TGTGCCAGCAGCTACTGGTCGGGGGAGGCCGATAATTCACCCCTCCACTTT. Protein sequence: CASSYWSGEADNSPLHF.